This T cell receptor (beta chain) was recorded in a study of T cells after yellow fever vaccination. For the study at large: Low-cell-number fractions were prepared with SMART-Seq v4 Ultra Low Input.

TCRdb called the 5' RACE reads again in MiXCR, with one record for every CDR3 protein. The table has about 160,000 distinct CDR3 sequences, 5.5% to 7.5% seen once. CDR3 length: 15 residues. Germline CDR1 is SNHLY and CDR2 is FYNNEI. V trimming: 6 bases; J trimming: 2 bases; junction bases outside the gene matches: 7. This clonotype was detected many times. Its antigen is currently unknown. Study-wide findings and caveats: One caveat is that FACS-sorted repertoires could contain abundant clonotypes contaminating from the bulk population.

The sequences come from CD4+ T cells sorted from PBMCs, collected 5 days after the first yellow fever vaccination. The receptor's source is a man between 18 and 29 years old who received the YFV17D yellow fever vaccine. V usage is TRBV2 and J usage is TRBJ2-3; 8 bases are a match to TRBD1. The chain's CDR3 is CASRPRGLLTDTQYF. CDR3 DNA sequence: TGTGCCAGCAGACCCAGGGGGCTACTCACAGATACGCAGTATTTT.